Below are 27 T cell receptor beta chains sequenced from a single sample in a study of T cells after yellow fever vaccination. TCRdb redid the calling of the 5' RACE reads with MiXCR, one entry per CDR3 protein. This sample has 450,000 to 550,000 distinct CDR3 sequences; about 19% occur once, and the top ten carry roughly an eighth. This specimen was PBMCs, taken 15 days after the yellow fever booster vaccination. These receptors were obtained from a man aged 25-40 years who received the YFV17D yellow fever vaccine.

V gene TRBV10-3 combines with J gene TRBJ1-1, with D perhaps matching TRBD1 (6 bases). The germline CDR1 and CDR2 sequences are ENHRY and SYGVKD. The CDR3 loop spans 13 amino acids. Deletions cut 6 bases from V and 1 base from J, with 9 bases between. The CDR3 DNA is TGTGCCATCAGCGACAGGAGGAACACTGAAGCTTTCTTT. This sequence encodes CAISDRRNTEAFF.

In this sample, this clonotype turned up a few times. CDR3 residues: CAISEFGTTDTQYF. CDR3 DNA: TGTGCCATCAGTGAGTTTGGCACGACAGATACGCAGTATTTT. The chain recombines TRBV10-3 with TRBJ2-3; D remains unclear. This CDR3 is built from 14 residues. Trimming took off 1 base at V and 3 bases at J, with 8 bases between the two ends. Germline V CDR1 and CDR2: ENHRY, SYGVKD.

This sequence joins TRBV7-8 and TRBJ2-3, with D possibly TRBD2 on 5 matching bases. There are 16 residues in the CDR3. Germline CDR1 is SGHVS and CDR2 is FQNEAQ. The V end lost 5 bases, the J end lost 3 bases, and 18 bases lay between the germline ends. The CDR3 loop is CASSPRYVRGTDTQYF. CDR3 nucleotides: TGTGCCAGCAGCCCAAGATATGTTCGAGGGACAGATACGCAGTATTTT.

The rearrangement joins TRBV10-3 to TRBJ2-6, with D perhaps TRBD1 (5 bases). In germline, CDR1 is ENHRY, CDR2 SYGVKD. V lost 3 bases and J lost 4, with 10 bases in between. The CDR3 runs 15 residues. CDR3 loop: CAISEQAAGANVLTF. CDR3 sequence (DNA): TGTGCCATCAGTGAACAGGCGGCCGGGGCCAACGTCCTGACTTTC.

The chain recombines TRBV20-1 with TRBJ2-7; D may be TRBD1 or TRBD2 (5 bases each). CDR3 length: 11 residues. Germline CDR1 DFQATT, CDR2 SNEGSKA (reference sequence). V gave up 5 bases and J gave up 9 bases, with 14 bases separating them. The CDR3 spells CSAGSGGTQYF. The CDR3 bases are TGCAGTGCTGGATCTGGTGGGACGCAGTACTTC.

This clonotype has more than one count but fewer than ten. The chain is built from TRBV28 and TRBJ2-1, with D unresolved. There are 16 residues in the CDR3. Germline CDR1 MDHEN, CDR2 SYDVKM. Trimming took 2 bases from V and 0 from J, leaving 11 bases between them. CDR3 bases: TGTGCCAGCAGTTTACCCGCAAAGAGCTCCTACAATGAGCAGTTCTTC. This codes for CASSLPAKSSYNEQFF. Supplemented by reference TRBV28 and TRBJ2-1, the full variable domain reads DVKVTQSSRYLVKRTGEKVFLECVQDMDHENMFWYRQDPGLGLRLIYFSYDVKMKEKGDIPEGYSVSREKKERFSLILESASTNQTSMYLCASSLPAKSSYNEQFFGPGTRLTVL.

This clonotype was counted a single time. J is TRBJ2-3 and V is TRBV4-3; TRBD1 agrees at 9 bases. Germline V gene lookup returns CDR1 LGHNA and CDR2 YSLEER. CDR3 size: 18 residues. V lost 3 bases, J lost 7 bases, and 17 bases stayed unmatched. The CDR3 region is CASSQLPPGQGVGNTQYF. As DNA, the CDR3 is TGCGCCAGCAGCCAGCTTCCACCGGGACAGGGAGTGGGTAATACGCAGTATTTT.

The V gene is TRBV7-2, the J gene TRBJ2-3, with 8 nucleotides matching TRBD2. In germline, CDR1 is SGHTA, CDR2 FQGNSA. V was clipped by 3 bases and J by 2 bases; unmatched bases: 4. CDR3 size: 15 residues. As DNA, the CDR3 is TGTGCCAGCAGCTTTATAGCGGGATCCACAGATACGCAGTATTTT. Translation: CASSFIAGSTDTQYF.

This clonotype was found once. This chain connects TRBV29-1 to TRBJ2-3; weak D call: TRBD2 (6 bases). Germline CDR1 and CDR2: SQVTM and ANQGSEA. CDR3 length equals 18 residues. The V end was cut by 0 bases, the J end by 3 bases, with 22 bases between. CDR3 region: CSVEDSPGRSSATDTQYF. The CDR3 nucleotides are TGCAGCGTTGAAGATTCCCCGGGGCGGTCTAGCGCGACAGATACGCAGTATTTT.

CDR3 sequence reads: CASSLVVRTTRYNEQFF. The CDR3 DNA reads TGTGCCAGCAGCTTAGTGGTTCGGACCACCCGATACAATGAGCAGTTCTTC. J is TRBJ2-1 and V is TRBV7-9; D gene ambiguous. The CDR3 sequence is 17 residues long. V lost 1 base and J 4 bases, leaving 17 bases between the germline ends. Germline lookup yields CDR1 SEHNR and CDR2 FQNEAQ (reference sequence).

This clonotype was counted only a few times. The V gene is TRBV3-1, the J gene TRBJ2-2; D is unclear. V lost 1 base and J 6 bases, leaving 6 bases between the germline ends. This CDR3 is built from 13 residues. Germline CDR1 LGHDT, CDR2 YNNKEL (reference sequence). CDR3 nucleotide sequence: TGTGCCAGCAGCCAAGCCGGATCCGGGGAGCTGTTTTTT. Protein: CASSQAGSGELFF.

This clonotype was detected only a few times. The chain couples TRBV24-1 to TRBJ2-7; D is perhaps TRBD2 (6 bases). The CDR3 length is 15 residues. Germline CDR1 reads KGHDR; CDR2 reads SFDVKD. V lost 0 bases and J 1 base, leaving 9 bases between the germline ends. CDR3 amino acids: CATSDLPGGSYEQYF. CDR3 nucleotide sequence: TGTGCCACCAGTGATTTGCCCGGGGGATCCTACGAGCAGTACTTC.

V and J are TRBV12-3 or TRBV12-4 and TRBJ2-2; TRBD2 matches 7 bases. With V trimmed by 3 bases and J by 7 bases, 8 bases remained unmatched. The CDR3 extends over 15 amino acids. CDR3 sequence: CASSFVAGVLGELFF. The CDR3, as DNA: TGTGCCAGCAGTTTCGTGGCGGGAGTACTCGGGGAGCTGTTTTTT.

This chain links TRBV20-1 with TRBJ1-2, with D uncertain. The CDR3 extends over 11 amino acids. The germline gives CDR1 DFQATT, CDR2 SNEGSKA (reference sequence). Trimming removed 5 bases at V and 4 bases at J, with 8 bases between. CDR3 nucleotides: TGCAGTGCTTCACCTGCCTATGGCTACACCTTC. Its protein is CSASPAYGYTF.

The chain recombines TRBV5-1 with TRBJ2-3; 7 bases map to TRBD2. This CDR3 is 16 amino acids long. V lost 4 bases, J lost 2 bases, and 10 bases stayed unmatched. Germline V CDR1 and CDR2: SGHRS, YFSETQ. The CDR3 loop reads CASSPRSSGTTDTQYF. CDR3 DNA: TGCGCCAGCAGCCCGCGGTCGAGCGGGACCACAGATACGCAGTATTTT.

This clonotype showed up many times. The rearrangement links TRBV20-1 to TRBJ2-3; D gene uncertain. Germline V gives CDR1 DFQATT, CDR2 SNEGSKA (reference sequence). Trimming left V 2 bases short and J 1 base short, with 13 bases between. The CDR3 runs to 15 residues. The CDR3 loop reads CSARSTHDRTDTQYF. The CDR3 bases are TGCAGTGCTAGATCGACCCATGACCGCACAGATACGCAGTATTTT.

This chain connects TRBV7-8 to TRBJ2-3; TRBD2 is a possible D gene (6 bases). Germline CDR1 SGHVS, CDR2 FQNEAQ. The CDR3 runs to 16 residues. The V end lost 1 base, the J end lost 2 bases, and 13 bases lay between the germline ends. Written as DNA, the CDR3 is TGTGCCAGCAGCTTAGAAGTGAGCGGGCCCACAGATACGCAGTATTTT. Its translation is CASSLEVSGPTDTQYF.

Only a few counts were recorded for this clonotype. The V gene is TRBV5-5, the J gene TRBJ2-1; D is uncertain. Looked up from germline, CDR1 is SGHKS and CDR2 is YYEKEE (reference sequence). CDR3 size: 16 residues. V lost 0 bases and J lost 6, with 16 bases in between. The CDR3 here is CASSLVEFYVTNEQFF. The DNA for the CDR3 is TGTGCCAGCAGCTTGGTTGAGTTTTACGTTACCAATGAGCAGTTCTTC.

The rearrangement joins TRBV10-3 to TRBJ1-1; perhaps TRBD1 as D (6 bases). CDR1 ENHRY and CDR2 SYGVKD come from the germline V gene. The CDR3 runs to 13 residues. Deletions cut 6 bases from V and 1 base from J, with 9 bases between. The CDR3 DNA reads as TGTGCCATCAGGAGGACAGCGAACACTGAAGCTTTCTTT. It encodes CAIRRTANTEAFF.

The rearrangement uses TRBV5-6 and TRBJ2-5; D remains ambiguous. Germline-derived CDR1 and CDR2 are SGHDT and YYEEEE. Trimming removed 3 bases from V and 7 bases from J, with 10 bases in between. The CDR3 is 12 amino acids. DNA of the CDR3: TGTGCCAGCAGCTCGCCCTGGGCGACCCAGTACTTC. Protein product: CASSSPWATQYF.

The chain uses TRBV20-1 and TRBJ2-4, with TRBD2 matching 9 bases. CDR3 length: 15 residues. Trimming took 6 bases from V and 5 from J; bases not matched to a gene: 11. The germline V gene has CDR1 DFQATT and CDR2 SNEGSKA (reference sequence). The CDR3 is CSADSLTSGQNIQYF. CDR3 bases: TGCAGTGCCGACTCCCTGACTAGCGGCCAAAACATTCAGTACTTC.

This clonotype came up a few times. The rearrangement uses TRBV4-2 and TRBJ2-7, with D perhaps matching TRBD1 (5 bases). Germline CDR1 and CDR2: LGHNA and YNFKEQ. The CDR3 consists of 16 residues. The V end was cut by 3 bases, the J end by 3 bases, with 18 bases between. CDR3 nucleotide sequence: TGTGCCAGCAGCCACGGAGAGGCCGCCAGGGTCTACGAGCAGTACTTC. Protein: CASSHGEAARVYEQYF.

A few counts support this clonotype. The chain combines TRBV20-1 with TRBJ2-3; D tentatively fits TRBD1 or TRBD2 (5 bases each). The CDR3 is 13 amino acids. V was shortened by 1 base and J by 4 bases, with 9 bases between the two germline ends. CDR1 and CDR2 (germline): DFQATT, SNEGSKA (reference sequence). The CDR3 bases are TGCAGTGCTAGAGGGGACGACGCAGATACGCAGTATTTT. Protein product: CSARGDDADTQYF.

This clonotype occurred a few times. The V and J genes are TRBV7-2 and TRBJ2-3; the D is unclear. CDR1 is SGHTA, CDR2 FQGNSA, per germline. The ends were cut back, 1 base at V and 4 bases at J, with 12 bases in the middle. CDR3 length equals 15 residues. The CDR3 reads CASSLVALVADTQYF. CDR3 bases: TGTGCCAGCAGCTTAGTGGCGCTTGTGGCAGATACGCAGTATTTT.

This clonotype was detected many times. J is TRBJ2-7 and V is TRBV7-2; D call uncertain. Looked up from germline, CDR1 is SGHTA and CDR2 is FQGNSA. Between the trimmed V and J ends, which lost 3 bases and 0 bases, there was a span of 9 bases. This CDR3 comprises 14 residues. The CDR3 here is CASSFDRSSYEQYF. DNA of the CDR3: TGTGCCAGCAGCTTCGACCGAAGCTCCTACGAGCAGTACTTC.

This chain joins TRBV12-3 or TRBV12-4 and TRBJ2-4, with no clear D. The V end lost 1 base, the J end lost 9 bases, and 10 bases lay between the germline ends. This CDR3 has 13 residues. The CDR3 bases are TGTGCCAGCAGTTTAGACTCCCTGGGCATTCAGTACTTC. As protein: CASSLDSLGIQYF.

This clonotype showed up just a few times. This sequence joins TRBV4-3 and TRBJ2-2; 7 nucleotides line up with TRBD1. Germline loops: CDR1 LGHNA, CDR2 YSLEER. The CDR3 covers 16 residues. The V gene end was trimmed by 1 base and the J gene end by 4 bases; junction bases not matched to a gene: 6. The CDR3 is CASSQGTNRGTGELFF. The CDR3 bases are TGCGCCAGCAGCCAAGGCACCAACAGGGGCACCGGGGAGCTGTTTTTT.